One and the same sample provided the 5 T cell receptor beta chains below, sequenced in a study of early stage breast cancer tumors (dated by TCRdb to the late 2010s). The library was prepared using the immunoSEQ multiplex PCR assay. TCRdb retrieved this table from immuneACCESS and kept in-frame rearrangements only. Not all clones are present; in checked studies, unresolved V genes account for under half, and no reason is known for the remainder. The sample table shows about 46,000 clones, and roughly 78% are seen once. 3.4% of the sample goes to the ten largest clones. Sample: blood. These receptors came from a person aged 40 to 49 with breast cancer.

This chain uses TRBV19 with TRBJ2-1; D gene unclear. Germline V gives CDR1 LNHDA, CDR2 SQIVND (reference sequence). V was trimmed by 4 bases and J by 10 bases, leaving 14 bases between them. This CDR3 has 13 amino acids. CDR3 bases: TGTGCCAGTAGTACCACCCCCCCCAGGGAGCAGTTCTTC. This gives the protein CASSTTPPREQFF.

J is TRBJ2-3 and V is TRBV27, with 7 nucleotides matching TRBD2. J lost 4 bases, V lost 4 bases, and 11 bases had no gene match. There are 16 residues in the CDR3. Germline-derived CDR1 and CDR2 are MNHEY and SMNVEV (reference sequence). The CDR3 loop is CASSSLGGGRADTQYF. DNA for the CDR3: TGTGCCAGCAGTTCCCTGGGGGGAGGGCGTGCAGATACGCAGTATTTT.

The chain recombines TRBV27 with TRBJ2-1, with 8 bases fitting TRBD2. The CDR3 is 15 residues long. Germline-derived CDR1 and CDR2 are MNHEY and SMNVEV (reference sequence). After removal of 5 bases from V and 7 bases from J, the junction contained 10 bases not matched to a gene. The CDR3 protein is CASSGSGSRSNEQFF. CDR3 bases: TGTGCCAGCAGTGGGAGCGGGAGTAGGTCGAATGAGCAGTTCTTC.

The rearrangement uses TRBV6-1 and TRBJ2-7; D possibly corresponds to TRBD2 (6 bases). Germline V lookup: CDR1 MNHNS, CDR2 SASEGT. The V end lost 2 bases, the J end lost 2 bases, and 16 bases lay between the germline ends. This CDR3 contains 16 residues. The CDR3 reads CASSERHSGPTYEQYF. Here the CDR3 DNA reads TGTGCCAGCAGTGAAAGGCATAGCGGACCTACCTACGAGCAGTACTTC.

This clone was observed a handful of times. The chain combines TRBV14 with TRBJ1-1, with D maybe TRBD1 (6 bases). With 4 bases removed from V and 4 bases from J, the gap between germline ends came to 13 bases. The CDR3 is made up of 14 amino acids. CDR1 and CDR2 from the germline V gene are SGHDN and FVKESK. This CDR3 is CASSPQQGGTEAFF. DNA of the CDR3: TGTGCCAGCAGCCCGCAACAGGGTGGCACTGAAGCTTTCTTT.